These 22 T cell receptor beta chains were all obtained from the same sample, sequenced in a study of post-analysis software for immune sequencing data (dated by TCRdb to the mid-2010s). Summary of the overall study and its limitations: Patients showed significantly higher frequencies than controls for five TRBV segments, among them TRBV5-6, TRBV5-1 and TRBV20-1.

Receptors were amplified or captured by PCR. The listed sequencing device is Illumina HiSeq 2500. Unique molecular identifiers were incorporated into TCR beta cDNA libraries to reduce PCR and sequencing biases. TCRdb ran its own pipeline on the public reads, namely fastp trimming at Q25 and MiXCR clone calling, and kept in-frame beta chains. When rows share a CDR3 protein, they turn into one entry using the most common DNA and genes. This sample has 700,000 to 900,000 distinct CDR3 sequences in its table, and roughly 46% of those were observed once. Clones ranked in the top ten supply roughly 4.9% of the sample. These TCRs are of unknown antigen specificity. Sequencing used blood. These receptors originate from a girl aged 10-17 years with multiple sclerosis.

CDR3 DNA sequence: TGCAGCCCTAGGACGGTCCGAGGGCAGTACTTC. This sequence encodes CSPRTVRGQYF. The chain couples TRBV29-1 to TRBJ2-7; D is ambiguous. The CDR3 extends over 11 amino acids. Per the germline V gene, CDR1 is SQVTM and CDR2 is ANQGSEA. Deletions cut 8 bases from V and 9 bases from J, with 17 bases between.

This clonotype was detected only a few times. The chain recombines TRBV21-1 with TRBJ2-7; no DNA check was done on the table's D call, TRBD1. TRBV21-1 is described as a pseudogene. This CDR3 has 13 amino acids. The DNA of the CDR3 is TGTGCCAGCAGGGGACAGGCTACGGACGAGCAGTACTTC. This gives the protein CASRGQATDEQYF.

This clonotype was detected once. The rearrangement joins TRBV7-3 to TRBJ2-7; 8 nucleotides agree with TRBD2. The germline V gene encodes CDR1 SGHTA and CDR2 FQGTGA. The CDR3 extends over 16 amino acids. V lost 5 bases, J lost 7 bases, and 16 bases stayed unmatched. The CDR3 reads CASSINRLAPDNEQYF. In DNA form, the CDR3 reads TGTGCCAGCAGCATCAACCGACTAGCGCCTGACAATGAGCAGTACTTC.

The chain employs TRBV7-3 and TRBJ2-3, with a weak D call TRBD2 (6 bases). Germline CDR1 SGHTA, CDR2 FQGTGA. This CDR3 spans 14 amino acids. The V end was cut by 5 bases, the J end by 10 bases, with 19 bases between. CDR3 in DNA: TGTGCCAGCAGCCCCCGGGACTTCGTCGGGGCGCAGTATTTT. Translated, it gives CASSPRDFVGAQYF.

The V gene is TRBV5-1, the J gene TRBJ2-5; 8 bases fit TRBD2. In germline, CDR1 is SGHRS, CDR2 YFSETQ. The length of the CDR3 is 16 residues. Unmatched junction bases numbered 10, after V lost 2 bases and J lost 4 bases. The CDR3 coding sequence is TGCGCCAGCAGCTTCTCGGGGGGGTCGGTACGAGAGACCCAGTACTTC. This translates into CASSFSGGSVRETQYF. The complete variable domain, with remaining parts taken from reference TRBV5-1 and TRBJ2-5, reads KAGVTQTPRYLIKTRGQQVTLSCSPISGHRSVSWYQQTPGQGLQFLFEYFSETQRNKGNFPGRFSGRQFSNSRSEMNVSTLELGDSALYLCASSFSGGSVRETQYFGPGTRLLVL.

This chain links TRBV28 with TRBJ2-7; D unclear. CDR3 length equals 14 residues. The germline V and J ends were trimmed by 8 bases and 4 bases, with 18 bases remaining between them. Germline CDR1 is MDHEN and CDR2 is SYDVKM. CDR3 in amino acids: CASGRALVVYEQYF. Written as DNA, the CDR3 is TGTGCCAGCGGAAGGGCCCTAGTGGTTTACGAGCAGTACTTC.

The sample holds a few counts of this clonotype. The chain uses TRBV4-1 and TRBJ2-7; 9 bases agree with TRBD1. With V trimmed by 4 bases and J by 2 bases, 6 bases remained unmatched. Germline loops: CDR1 MGHRA, CDR2 YSYEKL. This CDR3 region has 15 residues. CDR3 in amino acids: CASSLQTGGPYEQYF. DNA of the CDR3: TGCGCCAGCAGCCTGCAGACAGGGGGACCCTACGAGCAGTACTTC.

V and J are TRBV5-1 and TRBJ2-7, with D possibly matching TRBD1 (6 bases). V was trimmed by 1 base and J by 1 base, leaving 9 bases between them. Germline-derived CDR1 and CDR2 are SGHRS and YFSETQ. The length of the CDR3 is 14 residues. The CDR3 DNA sequence: TGCGCCAGCAGCTTGCTAGACAGGTCCTACGAGCAGTACTTC. This codes for CASSLLDRSYEQYF.

This clonotype showed up just a few times. The V call is TRBV7-9, the J call TRBJ2-5; perhaps TRBD2 as D (6 bases). This CDR3 contains 17 residues. The V gene's germline CDR1 is SEHNR and CDR2 FQNEAQ (reference sequence). V lost 0 bases and J 3 bases, leaving 17 bases between the germline ends. The CDR3 region is CASSLAGAGLREETQYF. DNA of the CDR3: TGTGCCAGCAGCTTAGCCGGAGCGGGCTTAAGGGAAGAGACCCAGTACTTC.

The gene calls are TRBV12-3 or TRBV12-4 and TRBJ2-1; TRBD2 matches 10 bases. The V and J ends lost 5 bases and 13 bases, in that order; junction bases with no gene match: 14. This CDR3 is built from 15 residues. CDR3 DNA: TGTGCCAGCAGTGCTAGCGGGAGCGGTGTGGAGACCCAGTTCTTC. Residues: CASSASGSGVETQFF.

The chain recombines TRBV29-1 with TRBJ1-1, with a possible D match to TRBD1 (5 bases). Germline V lookup: CDR1 SQVTM, CDR2 ANQGSEA. The V gene lost 6 bases and the J gene lost 5 bases, with 13 bases spanning the gap. CDR3 size: 12 residues. This CDR3 is CSVGVEGTEAFF. The CDR3 region has the DNA TGCAGCGTGGGGGTTGAGGGGACTGAAGCTTTCTTT.

The CDR3 here is CASSFWLRDSPEAFF. DNA for the CDR3: TGTGCCAGCAGTTTTTGGTTGAGGGACAGTCCTGAAGCTTTCTTT. This rearrangement joins TRBV12-3 or TRBV12-4 to TRBJ1-1; 7 bases line up with TRBD1. V was clipped by 3 bases and J by 6 bases; unmatched bases: 10. The length of the CDR3 is 15 residues.

This clonotype was seen more than once but under ten times. The chain has TRBV4-3 and TRBJ2-5, with no clear D. V was trimmed by 0 bases and J by 3 bases, leaving 11 bases between them. This CDR3 has 15 amino acids. CDR1 is LGHNA and CDR2 is YSLEER in the germline V gene. CDR3 DNA: TGCGCCAGCAGCCAAGATCCGAGGCAGAAAGAGACCCAGTACTTC. It codes for CASSQDPRQKETQYF.

This clonotype has only a few counts. The chain links TRBV12-3 or TRBV12-4 to TRBJ2-5, with D hard to call. The V gene lost 1 base and the J gene lost 4 bases, with 4 bases spanning the gap. This CDR3 contains 12 residues. CDR3 region: CASSLVAETQYF. Here the CDR3 DNA reads TGTGCCAGCAGTTTAGTGGCAGAGACCCAGTACTTC.

This chain links TRBV21-1 with TRBJ1-5. TRBV21-1 is given as a pseudogene. CDR3 length equals 13 residues. The CDR3 spells CASGDDFYQPQHF. CDR3 in DNA: TGTGCCAGCGGAGACGATTTTTATCAGCCCCAGCATTTT.

The chain uses TRBV7-8 and TRBJ2-1; possible D gene TRBD2, 6 bases. Near its end, the DNA agrees better with TRBJ2-7, so the J call may be wrong. CDR3 length: 15 residues. Germline CDR1 SGHVS, CDR2 FQNEAQ. The CDR3 nucleotides read TGTGCCAGCAGCTTAGGCGGGACGGAAGAGGGCGAGCAGTACTTC. Protein: CASSLGGTEEGEQYF.

This clonotype was recorded a few times. The chain joins TRBV28 to TRBJ2-1, with D perhaps matching TRBD2 (5 bases). The CDR3 spans 15 residues. Germline assignment: CDR1 MDHEN and CDR2 SYDVKM. The V gene lost 5 bases and the J gene lost 7 bases, with 18 bases spanning the gap. CDR3 sequence (DNA): TGTGCCAGCAGTCTTTTAGCGTCCCCCGGGAATGAGCAGTTCTTC. Translating gives CASSLLASPGNEQFF. Together with reference TRBV28 and TRBJ2-1, the CDR3 gives the full variable domain: DVKVTQSSRYLVKRTGEKVFLECVQDMDHENMFWYRQDPGLGLRLIYFSYDVKMKEKGDIPEGYSVSREKKERFSLILESASTNQTSMYLCASSLLASPGNEQFFGPGTRLTVL.

This clonotype was found a few times. The chain couples TRBV9 to TRBJ2-7; D might be TRBD2 (6 bases). This CDR3 contains 15 residues. V was cut by 0 bases and J by 3 bases, with 13 bases left in between. CDR1 is SGDLS, CDR2 YYNGEE, per germline. CDR3 DNA: TGTGCCAGCAGCGTAGCGGCTAGCGTGGGCTACGAGCAGTACTTC. It encodes CASSVAASVGYEQYF.

The rearrangement joins TRBV20-1 to TRBJ2-1; 7 nucleotides agree with TRBD2. V lost 7 bases to trimming and J lost 2 bases; unmatched junction nucleotides: 11. Per germline, CDR1 DFQATT and CDR2 SNEGSKA (reference sequence). This CDR3 region has 15 residues. In DNA, the CDR3 is TGCAGTGTCAGCCCCCCAGCGGGGCCCTACAATGAGCAGTTCTTC. This codes for CSVSPPAGPYNEQFF.

The chain employs TRBV5-1 and TRBJ2-7; TRBD2 matches at 8 bases. The germline V gene has CDR1 SGHRS and CDR2 YFSETQ. The length of the CDR3 is 13 residues. With V trimmed by 4 bases and J by 2 bases, 2 bases remained unmatched. CDR3 amino acids: CASSNGGAYEQYF. As DNA, the CDR3 is TGCGCCAGCAGCAACGGGGGGGCCTACGAGCAGTACTTC.

V and J are TRBV7-9 and TRBJ2-7; 7 bases are a match to TRBD2. The DNA matches TRBJ2-5 better at its end, which makes the J call doubtful. Germline-derived CDR1 and CDR2 are SEHNR and FQNEAQ (reference sequence). This CDR3 has 14 amino acids. This CDR3 reads CASSFGLGGETQYF. The CDR3 bases are TGTGCCAGCAGCTTCGGACTAGGAGGAGAGACCCAGTACTTC.

Regarding this clonotype: It is likely a read error, because the conserved phenylalanine at the end of the CDR3 is missing. This chain connects TRBV14 to TRBJ2-5, with 8 positions matching TRBD2. Trimming at V came to 4 bases and at J to 5 bases, leaving 3 bases not matched to a gene. Germline CDR1 SGHDN, CDR2 FVKESK. This CDR3 region has 13 residues. CDR3 protein: CASSPGRAETQYL. In DNA, the CDR3 is TGTGCCAGCAGCCCCGGGAGGGCCGAGACCCAGTACCTC.